The 15 T cell receptor beta chains below come from one sample, sequenced in a study of blood T cells in healthy people across ages. Primed by a sample-barcoded 5' primer and a J-beta primer mix, a second PCR proceeded for about 6 to 12 cycles. TCRdb independently ran MiXCR on the 5' RACE reads; one entry per CDR3 protein. Altogether about 720,000 distinct CDR3 sequences are present, 20% to 25% being singletons, with the ten largest covering 22%. Input material: blood. The receptors stem from a man between 65 and 85 years old in good health.

This clonotype has a handful of counts. The junction departs from the called germline gene at one end, perhaps through a read error. This chain joins TRBV6-1 and TRBJ1-5; D is possibly TRBD1 (6 bases). Germline CDR1 is MNHNS and CDR2 is SASEGT. The CDR3 consists of 16 residues. The CDR3 DNA reads as TGTGCCAGCAGCGAAGCTGGATACGGGGGGCATCAGCCCCAGCATTTT. Residues: CASSEAGYGGHQPQHF.

The V and J genes are TRBV24-1 and TRBJ2-1; TRBD1 matches at 10 bases. V shed 3 bases and J 7 bases; nucleotides not matched to a gene: 8. The CDR3 is 16 amino acids. The germline CDR1 and CDR2 sequences are KGHDR and SFDVKD. In DNA form, the CDR3 reads TGTGCCACCAGTGATCGTGGGACAGGGGTTTTAAATGAGCAGTTCTTC. This codes for CATSDRGTGVLNEQFF.

V and J are TRBV7-9 and TRBJ2-3, with 7 nucleotides matching TRBD2. The CDR3 totals 16 residues. The V segment lost 5 bases and the J segment 6 bases; nucleotides outside the gene matches: 14. Germline CDR1 and CDR2: SEHNR and FQNEAQ (reference sequence). The CDR3 sequence: CASSPRDSYGRDTQYF. The CDR3 DNA sequence: TGTGCCAGCAGCCCCCGAGACTCTTACGGGAGGGATACGCAGTATTTT.

In nucleotides, the CDR3 is TGTGCCAGCAGTTTGGGCGGAAGCTATAGCAATCAGCCCCAGCATTTT. Encoded protein: CASSLGGSYSNQPQHF. The chain has TRBV12-3 or TRBV12-4 and TRBJ1-5; D not resolved. The ends were cut back, 3 bases at V and 0 bases at J, with 12 bases in the middle. This CDR3 region has 16 residues.

The CDR3 nucleotides are TGCAGTGCTAGACCCCTAAAGGACAACTACGAGCAGTACTTC. It specifies CSARPLKDNYEQYF. The gene calls are TRBV20-1 and TRBJ2-7; D is perhaps TRBD1 (5 bases). The length of the CDR3 is 14 residues. V lost 2 bases and J lost 3, with 14 bases in between. Germline V gives CDR1 DFQATT, CDR2 SNEGSKA (reference sequence).

The chain joins TRBV5-1 to TRBJ1-2; weak D call: TRBD1 (6 bases). Germline CDR1 SGHRS, CDR2 YFSETQ. Trimming pared 4 bases from V and 0 bases from J, leaving 13 bases between. This CDR3 is built from 15 residues. CDR3 nucleotides: TGCGCCAGCAGCCAGGGTAGGGGGGCTAACTATGGCTACACCTTC. Amino acid sequence: CASSQGRGANYGYTF.

V and J are TRBV28 and TRBJ1-2; D is uncertain. The V end lost 2 bases, the J end lost 5 bases, and 3 bases lay between the germline ends. CDR1 and CDR2 (germline): MDHEN, SYDVKM. This CDR3 has 11 amino acids. The CDR3 DNA is TGTGCCAGCAGTTTAGAGTATGGCTACACCTTC. Translating gives CASSLEYGYTF.

This clonotype has a count of ten or more. V usage is TRBV3-1 and J usage is TRBJ2-5; unclear D gene. The CDR3 runs to 12 residues. The V gene's germline CDR1 is LGHDT and CDR2 YNNKEL (reference sequence). V was shortened by 1 base and J by 8 bases, with 8 bases between the two germline ends. The CDR3 nucleotides are TGTGCCAGCAGCCAAGCCGTCGCTACCCAGTACTTC. As protein: CASSQAVATQYF.

This clonotype was seen only a few times. V and J are TRBV27 and TRBJ2-5, with D uncertain. Per the germline V gene, CDR1 is MNHEY and CDR2 is SMNVEV (reference sequence). The CDR3 is 13 amino acids. Deletions cut 2 bases from V and 0 bases from J, with 4 bases between. CDR3 sequence: CASSLRHQETQYF. DNA of the CDR3: TGTGCCAGCAGTTTAAGACACCAAGAGACCCAGTACTTC.

V gene TRBV12-3 or TRBV12-4 combines with J gene TRBJ2-5; D unresolved. CDR3 size: 13 residues. V was shortened by 5 bases and J by 2 bases, with 9 bases between the two germline ends. The CDR3 is CASSRLPQETQYF. The CDR3 nucleotides read TGTGCCAGCAGTAGGCTACCACAAGAGACCCAGTACTTC.

The chain uses TRBV5-1 and TRBJ2-3, with D perhaps assigned TRBD1 or TRBD2 (6 bases each). Germline V gene lookup returns CDR1 SGHRS and CDR2 YFSETQ. V lost 5 bases and J lost 1, with 20 bases in between. There are 17 residues in the CDR3. The CDR3 protein is CASRGGTMVDRTDTQYF. The CDR3 nucleotides are TGCGCCAGCAGGGGGGGCACTATGGTGGATCGCACAGATACGCAGTATTTT.

This clonotype was seen a handful of times. The conserved phenylalanine or tryptophan normally closing the CDR3 is absent here, so this likely arose from a read error. The chain links TRBV7-2 to TRBJ2-5, with D unclear. Germline V gene data show CDR1 as SGHTA and CDR2 as FQGNSA. V gave up 1 base and J gave up 11 bases, with 20 bases separating them. CDR3 size: 15 residues. The CDR3 protein is CASSLDNGPYSEQYV. DNA for the CDR3: TGTGCCAGCAGCTTAGATAACGGGCCCTATTCAGAGCAGTACGTC.

The chain links TRBV3-1 to TRBJ2-1, with 8 bases fitting TRBD2. Losses at the gene ends were 4 bases for V and 2 bases for J; bases not matched to a gene: 7. CDR3 length equals 16 residues. CDR1 LGHDT and CDR2 YNNKEL come from the germline V gene (reference sequence). Here the CDR3 DNA reads TGTGCCAGCAGCCCGCGTAGCGGGGCCACCTACAATGAGCAGTTCTTC. Its protein is CASSPRSGATYNEQFF.

V gene TRBV7-8 combines with J gene TRBJ1-1, with D possibly matching TRBD1 (5 bases). This CDR3 is 16 amino acids long. Germline-derived CDR1 and CDR2 are SGHVS and FQNEAQ. Trimming took 1 base from V and 2 from J, leaving 14 bases between them. As DNA, the CDR3 is TGTGCCAGCAGCTTAGGTCAGGGCGGTGGAAACACTGAAGCTTTCTTT. Translating gives CASSLGQGGGNTEAFF.

This clonotype was recorded a few times. This sequence joins TRBV7-2 and TRBJ2-5, with 12 bases aligning to TRBD2. Judging by the DNA end, TRBJ2-1 fits better; the J call may be wrong. This CDR3 is 15 amino acids long. The germline V gene encodes CDR1 SGHTA and CDR2 FQGNSA. The CDR3 here is CASSRNLAGGPEQFF. The CDR3 DNA follows: TGTGCCAGCAGCCGAAACCTAGCGGGAGGGCCGGAACAGTTCTTC.